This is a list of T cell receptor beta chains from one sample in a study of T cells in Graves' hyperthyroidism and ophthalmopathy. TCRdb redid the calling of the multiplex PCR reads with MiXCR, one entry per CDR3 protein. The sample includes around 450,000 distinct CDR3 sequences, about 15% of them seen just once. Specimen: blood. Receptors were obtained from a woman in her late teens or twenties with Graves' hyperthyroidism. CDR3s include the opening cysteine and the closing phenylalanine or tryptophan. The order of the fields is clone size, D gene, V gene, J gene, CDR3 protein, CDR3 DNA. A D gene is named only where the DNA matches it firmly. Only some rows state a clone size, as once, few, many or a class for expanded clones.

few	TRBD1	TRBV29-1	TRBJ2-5	CSGGRDRGKTQYF	TGCAGCGGGGGCCGGGACAGGGGCAAGACCCAGTACTTC
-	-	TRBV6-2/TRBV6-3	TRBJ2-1	CASSSFVNEQFF	TGTGCCAGCAGTTCTTTCGTCAATGAGCAGTTCTTC
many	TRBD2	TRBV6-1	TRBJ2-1	CASSDQGLAGSYRHEQFF	TGTGCCAGCAGTGATCAGGGACTAGCGGGTTCATACCGTCATGAGCAGTTCTTC
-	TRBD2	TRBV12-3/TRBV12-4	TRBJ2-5	CASSLPGGLQETQYF	TGTGCCAGCAGTCTCCCCGGGGGACTACAGGAGACCCAGTACTTC
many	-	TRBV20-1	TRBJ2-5	CSATRGAGSQETQYF	TGCAGTGCTACCCGAGGGGCCGGGAGCCAAGAGACCCAGTACTTC
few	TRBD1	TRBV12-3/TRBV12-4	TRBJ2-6	CASSLTGGAGANVLTF	TGTGCCAGCAGTTTGACAGGGGGCGCCGGGGCCAACGTCCTGACTTTC
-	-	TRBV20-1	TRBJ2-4	CSARDGGVGVAKNIQYF	TGCAGTGCTAGAGATGGCGGGGTTGGGGTAGCCAAAAACATTCAGTACTTC
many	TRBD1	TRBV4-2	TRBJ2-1	CASSQSGQGAVNEQFF	TGTGCCAGCAGCCAGTCAGGACAGGGAGCAGTTAATGAGCAGTTCTTC
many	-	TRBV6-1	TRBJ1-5	CASSDRLGDQPQHF	TGTGCCAGCAGTGACAGACTAGGCGATCAGCCCCAGCATTTT
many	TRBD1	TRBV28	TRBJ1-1	CASPPGTAGNTEAFF	TGTGCCAGTCCTCCCGGGACAGCTGGGAACACTGAAGCTTTCTTT
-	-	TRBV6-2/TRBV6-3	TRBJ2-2	CASSPSQGAGELFF	TGTGCCAGCAGTCCATCACAGGGTGCCGGGGAGCTGTTTTTT
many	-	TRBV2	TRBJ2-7	CASSALPETYEQYF	TGTGCCAGCAGTGCTCTCCCAGAAACCTACGAGCAGTACTTC
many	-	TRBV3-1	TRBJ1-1	CASSQVSGDTEAFF	TGTGCCAGCAGCCAAGTTTCCGGGGACACTGAAGCTTTCTTT